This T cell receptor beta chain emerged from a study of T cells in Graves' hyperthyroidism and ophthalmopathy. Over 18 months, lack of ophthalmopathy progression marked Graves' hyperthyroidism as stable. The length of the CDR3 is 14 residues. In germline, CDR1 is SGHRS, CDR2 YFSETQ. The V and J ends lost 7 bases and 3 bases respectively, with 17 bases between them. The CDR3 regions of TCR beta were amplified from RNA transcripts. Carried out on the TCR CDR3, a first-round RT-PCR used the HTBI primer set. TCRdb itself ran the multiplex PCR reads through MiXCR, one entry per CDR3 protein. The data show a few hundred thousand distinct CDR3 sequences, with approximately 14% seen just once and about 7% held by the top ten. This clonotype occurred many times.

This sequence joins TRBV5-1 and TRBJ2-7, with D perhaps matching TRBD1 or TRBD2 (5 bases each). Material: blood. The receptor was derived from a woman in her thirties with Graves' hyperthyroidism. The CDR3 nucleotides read TGCGCCAGCGGAACGGGACGCCTTTTCTACGAGCAGTACTTC. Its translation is CASGTGRLFYEQYF.